Shown below are 10 T cell receptor beta chains from a single sample sequenced in a study of T cells after yellow fever vaccination (dated by TCRdb to between 2017 and 2020). The treatment or condition label for this specimen denotes: live attenuated yellow fever vaccine strain. Libraries were built with 5' RACE. Sequencing used an Illumina HiSeq 2500. TCRdb reanalyzed the raw reads on its own, using fastp at Q25 for trimming and MiXCR for clone calling, and kept in-frame beta chains. Identical CDR3 protein sequences are pooled into one entry, listed with their most common genes and DNA. The sample data list 25,000 to 35,000 distinct CDR3 sequences, and roughly 4.5% of these were observed just once. The ten largest clones represent just over 45% of the sample. Sequenced here: CD8+ T cells sorted from PBMCs, sampled 5 days after the yellow fever booster vaccination. The origin of the receptors is a man aged 25-45 years who received the YFV17D yellow fever vaccine.

This clonotype was observed many times. J is TRBJ2-6 and V is TRBV6-2 or TRBV6-3; D is unresolved. This CDR3 has 12 amino acids. The V and J ends lost 8 bases and 4 bases respectively, with 6 bases between them. Germline V gene sequence: CDR1 MNHEY, CDR2 SVGEGT. CDR3 amino acids: CASRDGANVLTF. The DNA of the CDR3 is TGTGCCAGCCGAGACGGGGCCAACGTCCTGACTTTC.

This clonotype has ten or more counts. V usage is TRBV20-1 and J usage is TRBJ2-2; D is unclear. This CDR3 is built from 13 residues. The germline gives CDR1 DFQATT, CDR2 SNEGSKA (reference sequence). V was trimmed by 0 bases and J by 3 bases, leaving 5 bases between them. In DNA form, the CDR3 reads TGCAGTGCTAGAGATCCCCACACCGGGGAGCTGTTTTTT. Translated: CSARDPHTGELFF.

As for this clonotype: A read error is possible here, since a much larger clone lies one base away. CDR3 amino acids: CASSLDGADTQYF. The CDR3, as DNA: TGTGCCAGCAGCCTCGATGGAGCGGATACGCAGTATTTT. The chain is built from TRBV5-5 and TRBJ2-3; D remains unclear. The CDR3 spans 13 residues. V was pared by 4 bases and J by 6 bases, with 12 bases between. Germline-derived CDR1 and CDR2 are SGHKS and YYEKEE (reference sequence).

In this sample, this clonotype turned up many times. The rearrangement links TRBV5-1 to TRBJ2-3; no clear D. The CDR3 length is 12 residues. Germline V gives CDR1 SGHRS, CDR2 YFSETQ. Trimming stripped 5 bases from V and 2 bases from J, with 6 bases between. The CDR3 sequence: CASRDFTDTQYF. CDR3 nucleotides: TGCGCCAGCAGGGATTTCACAGATACGCAGTATTTT.

Ten or more counts support this clonotype. V gene TRBV28 combines with J gene TRBJ2-7, with TRBD1 as a possible D gene (5 bases). In germline, CDR1 is MDHEN, CDR2 SYDVKM. The CDR3 extends over 14 amino acids. With 5 bases removed from V and 0 bases from J, the gap between germline ends came to 11 bases. CDR3 bases: TGTGCCAGCAGTATTAGACAGTTCTCCTACGAGCAGTACTTC. This encodes CASSIRQFSYEQYF. Full variable domain (remainder filled in from reference TRBV28 and TRBJ2-7): DVKVTQSSRYLVKRTGEKVFLECVQDMDHENMFWYRQDPGLGLRLIYFSYDVKMKEKGDIPEGYSVSREKKERFSLILESASTNQTSMYLCASSIRQFSYEQYFGPGTRLTVT.

This clonotype was counted at least ten times. The V and J genes are TRBV6-2 or TRBV6-3 and TRBJ1-1; D is perhaps TRBD1 (5 bases). The germline CDR1 and CDR2 sequences are MNHEY and SVGEGT. V was trimmed by 6 bases and J by 8 bases, leaving 16 bases between them. The CDR3 length is 13 residues. CDR3: CASSDDSLTEAFF. The CDR3, as DNA: TGTGCCAGCAGCGACGACAGTCTAACCGAAGCTTTCTTT.

This clonotype has a count of ten or more. The chain links TRBV5-4 to TRBJ2-1, with a possible D match to TRBD2 (5 bases). Germline V gives CDR1 SGHNT, CDR2 YYREEE (reference sequence). This CDR3 is built from 15 residues. Trimming removed 4 bases at V and 10 bases at J, with 21 bases between. In nucleotides, the CDR3 is TGTGCCAGCAGCCCCCTAGCCGGTGGGAGTGGGGAGCAGTTCTTC. Translation: CASSPLAGGSGEQFF.

This clonotype was picked up many times. This chain joins TRBV12-3 or TRBV12-4 and TRBJ2-5, with 8 nucleotides matching TRBD1. CDR3 length: 14 residues. J was trimmed by 1 base and V by 5 bases; bases with no gene match: 3. DNA for the CDR3: TGTGCCAGCAGTAGGGGACAGGTCCAAGAGACCCAGTACTTC. Its translation is CASSRGQVQETQYF.

In this sample, this clonotype turned up many times. V is TRBV5-6 and J is TRBJ2-1; D tentatively fits TRBD1 or TRBD2 (5 bases each). The V gene's germline CDR1 is SGHDT and CDR2 YYEEEE. The CDR3 is 13 amino acids. V gave up 3 bases and J gave up 6 bases, with 10 bases separating them. CDR3 bases: TGTGCCAGCAGCTCCGGGGCGAGCAATGAGCAGTTCTTC. It is translated as CASSSGASNEQFF.

This clonotype came up many times. The CDR3 DNA sequence: TGTGCCAGCAGTTTTAGCGGGGCCCCGGGTGAGCAGTACTTC. Translation: CASSFSGAPGEQYF. This rearrangement joins TRBV12-3 or TRBV12-4 to TRBJ2-7; 8 positions agree with TRBD2. V was pared by 3 bases and J by 7 bases, with 8 bases of the junction left unmatched. The CDR3 is 14 amino acids.